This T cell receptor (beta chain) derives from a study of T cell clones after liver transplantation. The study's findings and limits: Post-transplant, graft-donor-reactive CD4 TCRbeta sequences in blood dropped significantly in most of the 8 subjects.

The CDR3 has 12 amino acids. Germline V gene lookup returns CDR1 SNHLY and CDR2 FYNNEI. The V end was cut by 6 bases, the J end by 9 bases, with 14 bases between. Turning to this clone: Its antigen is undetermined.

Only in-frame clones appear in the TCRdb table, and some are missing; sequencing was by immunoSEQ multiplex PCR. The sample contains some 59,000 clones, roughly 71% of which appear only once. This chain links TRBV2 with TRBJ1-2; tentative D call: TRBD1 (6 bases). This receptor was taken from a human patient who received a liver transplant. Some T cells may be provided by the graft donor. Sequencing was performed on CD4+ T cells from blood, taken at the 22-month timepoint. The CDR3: CASREDRESYTF. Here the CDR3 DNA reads TGTGCCAGCAGGGAGGACAGAGAAAGCTACACCTTC.